The clone carrying this T cell receptor beta chain was seen a few times. What it binds is not known. These data originate in a study of vaccination and CD4 T cells after COVID-19. An Oncomine TCR Beta short-read assay was used to sequence the DNA from cultured CD4+ T cells. From the PCR reads, TCRdb called clonotypes with MiXCR, one entry per CDR3 protein. Among roughly 20,000 distinct CDR3 sequences, around 45% were seen once, and the ten largest hold 7.2%. The CDR3 spans 13 residues. V lost 8 bases and J lost 5, with 10 bases in between. The germline V gene has CDR1 SEHNR and CDR2 FQNEAQ (reference sequence). Treatment meaning: 10-day PBMC culture with coronavirus spike peptide pools or control peptides (ViraFEST assay).

This receptor was taken from a human donor who had recovered from COVID-19. The chain joins TRBV7-9 to TRBJ1-6; D gene uncertain. This material consisted of CD4+ T cells from blood, cultured in vitro, taken after SARS-CoV-2 vaccination. The chain's CDR3 is CASDKGNNSPLHF. The CDR3 DNA reads as TGTGCCAGCGACAAGGGAAATAATTCACCCCTCCACTTT.